Shown below are 6 T cell receptor beta chains from a single sample sequenced in a study of T cell responses to AZD1222 COVID-19 vaccine. Repertoires were generated with immunoSEQ multiplex PCR, while TCRdb's copy carries only in-frame clones and drops some. The sample lists 100,000 to 150,000 clones; about nine tenths were seen once. The sample was peripheral blood, taken 28 days after the second AZD1222 dose. The receptors derive from an adult who received the AZD1222 COVID-19 vaccine.

J is TRBJ2-2 and V is TRBV4-1, with D hard to call. In germline, CDR1 is MGHRA, CDR2 YSYEKL. Trimming took 2 bases from V and 2 from J, leaving 6 bases between them. The length of the CDR3 is 14 residues. CDR3 loop: CASSQRSNTGELFF. In DNA form, the CDR3 reads TGCGCCAGCAGCCAACGGTCAAACACCGGGGAGCTGTTTTTT.

This chain links TRBV11-2 with TRBJ2-7; D remains unclear. Germline V gene data show CDR1 as SGHAT and CDR2 as FQNNGV. Deletions cut 1 base from V and 0 bases from J, with 7 bases between. The length of the CDR3 is 14 residues. The CDR3 bases are TGTGCCAGCAGCTTAGCCAGGAGCTCCTACGAGCAGTACTTC. This codes for CASSLARSSYEQYF.

The gene calls are TRBV7-9 and TRBJ2-5, with 8 bases fitting TRBD2. The junction had 8 bases not matched to a gene; V was cut back by 2 bases and J by 6 bases. Germline lookup yields CDR1 SEHNR and CDR2 FQNEAQ (reference sequence). The CDR3 consists of 15 residues. CDR3 DNA sequence: TGTGCCAGCAGCTTATCTACCGGGGGGGATAAGACCCAGTACTTC. Its protein is CASSLSTGGDKTQYF.

The rearrangement links TRBV14 to TRBJ1-1; D gene unclear. The CDR3 is 12 residues long. Trimming left V 1 base short and J 3 bases short, with 3 bases between. Germline CDR1 reads SGHDN; CDR2 reads FVKESK. The CDR3 sequence: CASSQGYTEAFF. The CDR3, as DNA: TGTGCCAGCAGCCAAGGGTACACTGAAGCTTTCTTT.

The V call is TRBV28, the J call TRBJ2-1; D is undetermined. CDR1 is MDHEN and CDR2 is SYDVKM in the germline V gene. V dropped 7 bases and J dropped 3 bases, with 19 bases sitting between them. The CDR3 totals 16 residues. CDR3 in amino acids: CASNKSGRHLYNEQFF. The CDR3 DNA follows: TGTGCCAGCAACAAATCAGGTCGCCACCTCTACAATGAGCAGTTCTTC.

The chain is built from TRBV7-9 and TRBJ1-3, with unresolved D. V gave up 7 bases and J gave up 1 base, with 17 bases separating them. This CDR3 spans 16 amino acids. CDR1 is SEHNR, CDR2 FQNEAQ, per germline (reference sequence). CDR3 region: CASIPEPRLSGNTIYF. The CDR3 DNA reads TGTGCCAGCATCCCCGAACCCAGATTATCTGGAAACACCATATATTTT.